One TCR beta chain is described in this entry. TCRdb recomputed calls from the PCR reads with MiXCR, one row per CDR3 protein. Of more than 85,000 distinct CDR3 sequences listed, less than 65% are singletons. The ends lost 6 bases at V and 6 bases at J; junction bases unmatched: 14. CDR3 size: 15 residues. CDR1 is DFQATT, CDR2 SNEGSKA, per germline (reference sequence). The sample comes from a study of CDR3 diversity in severe acne. Sequencing was done on a sample of blood. The TCR originated in a male donor with severe acne vulgaris. The chain has TRBV20-1 and TRBJ2-1, with TRBD1 matching 7 bases. CDR3 in DNA: TGCAGTGCGGTACGGACAGGAACTCAGACCAATGAGCAGTTCTTC. Translated: CSAVRTGTQTNEQFF.